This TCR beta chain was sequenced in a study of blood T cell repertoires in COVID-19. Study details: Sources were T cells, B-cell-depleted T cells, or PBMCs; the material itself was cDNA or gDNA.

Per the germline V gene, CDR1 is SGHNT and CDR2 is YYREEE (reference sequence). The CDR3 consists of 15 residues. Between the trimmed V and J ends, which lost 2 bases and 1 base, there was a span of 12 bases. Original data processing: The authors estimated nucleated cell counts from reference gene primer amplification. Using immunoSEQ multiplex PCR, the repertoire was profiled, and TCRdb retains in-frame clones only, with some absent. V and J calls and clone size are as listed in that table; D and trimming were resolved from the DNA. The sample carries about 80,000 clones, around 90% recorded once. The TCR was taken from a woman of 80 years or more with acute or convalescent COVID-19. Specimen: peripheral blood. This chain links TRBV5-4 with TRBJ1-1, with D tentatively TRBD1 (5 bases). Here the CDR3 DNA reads TGTGCCAGCAGCTTCCCGGGACTGCAGAACACTGAAGCTTTCTTT. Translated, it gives CASSFPGLQNTEAFF.